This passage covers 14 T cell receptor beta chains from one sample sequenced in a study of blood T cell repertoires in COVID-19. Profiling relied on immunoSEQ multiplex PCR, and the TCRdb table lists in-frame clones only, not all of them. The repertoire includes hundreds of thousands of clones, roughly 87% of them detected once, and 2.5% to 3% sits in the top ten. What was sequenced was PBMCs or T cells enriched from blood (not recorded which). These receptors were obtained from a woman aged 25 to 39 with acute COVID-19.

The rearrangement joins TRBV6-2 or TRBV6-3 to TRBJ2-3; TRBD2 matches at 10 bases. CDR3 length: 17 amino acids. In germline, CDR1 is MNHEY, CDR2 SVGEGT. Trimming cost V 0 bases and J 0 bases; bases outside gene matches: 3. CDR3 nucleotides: TGTGCCAGCAGTTACTCAGGACTAGCGGCGAGCACAGATACGCAGTATTTT. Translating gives CASSYSGLAASTDTQYF.

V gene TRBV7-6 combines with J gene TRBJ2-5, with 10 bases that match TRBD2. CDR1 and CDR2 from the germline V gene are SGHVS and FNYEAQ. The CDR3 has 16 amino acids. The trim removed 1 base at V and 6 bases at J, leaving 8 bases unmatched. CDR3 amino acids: CASSLVPSGGEKTQYF. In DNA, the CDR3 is TGTGCCAGCAGCTTAGTTCCTAGCGGGGGTGAAAAGACCCAGTACTTC.

The DNA of the CDR3 is TGTGCCATCAGTGGAAGGGGGCTTAATTCACCCCTCCACTTT. Its protein is CAISGRGLNSPLHF. V is TRBV10-3 and J is TRBJ1-6, with 7 bases identical to TRBD1. The V segment lost 4 bases and the J segment 6 bases; nucleotides outside the gene matches: 3. The CDR3 sequence is 14 residues long. The V gene's germline CDR1 is ENHRY and CDR2 SYGVKD.

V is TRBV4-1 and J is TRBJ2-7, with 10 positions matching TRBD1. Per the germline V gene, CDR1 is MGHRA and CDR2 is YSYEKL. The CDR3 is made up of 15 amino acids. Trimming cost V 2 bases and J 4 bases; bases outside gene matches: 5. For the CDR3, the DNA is TGCGCCAGCAGCCAATCCGGGACAGGGGATTACGAGCAGTACTTC. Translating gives CASSQSGTGDYEQYF.

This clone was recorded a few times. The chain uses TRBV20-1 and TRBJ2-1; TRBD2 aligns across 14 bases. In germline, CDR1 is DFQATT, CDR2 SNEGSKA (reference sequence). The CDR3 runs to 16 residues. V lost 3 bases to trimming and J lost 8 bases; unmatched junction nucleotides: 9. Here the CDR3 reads CSASGTSGGLGDEQFF. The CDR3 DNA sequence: TGCAGTGCTAGTGGGACTAGCGGGGGCCTTGGGGATGAGCAGTTCTTC.

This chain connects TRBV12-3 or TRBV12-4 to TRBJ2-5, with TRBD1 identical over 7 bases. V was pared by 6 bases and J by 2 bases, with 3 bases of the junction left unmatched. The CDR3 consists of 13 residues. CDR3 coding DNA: TGTGCCAGCAGCCGGGGACAGCAAGAGACCCAGTACTTC. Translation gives CASSRGQQETQYF.

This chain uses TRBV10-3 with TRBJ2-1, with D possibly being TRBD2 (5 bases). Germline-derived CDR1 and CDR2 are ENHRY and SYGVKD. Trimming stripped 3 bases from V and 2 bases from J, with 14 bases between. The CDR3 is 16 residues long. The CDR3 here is CAISESGRDPYNEQFF. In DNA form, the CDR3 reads TGTGCCATCAGTGAATCCGGCCGGGATCCCTACAATGAGCAGTTCTTC.

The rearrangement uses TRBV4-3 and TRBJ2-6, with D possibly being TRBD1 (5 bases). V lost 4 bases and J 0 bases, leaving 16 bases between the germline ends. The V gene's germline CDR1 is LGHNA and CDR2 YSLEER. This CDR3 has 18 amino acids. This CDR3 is CASSRRAAGASGANVLTF. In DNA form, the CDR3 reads TGCGCCAGCAGCCGCCGGGCCGCTGGGGCCTCTGGGGCCAACGTCCTGACTTTC.

The CDR3 spells CASITTGGSTEAFF. DNA for the CDR3: TGTGCCAGCATCACGACAGGGGGGAGCACTGAAGCTTTCTTT. The J gene is TRBJ1-1, the V gene TRBV7-9, with 9 bases that match TRBD1. The J segment lost 4 bases and the V segment lost 7 bases, leaving 7 bases of the junction unmatched. The CDR3 covers 14 residues. From germline, CDR1 is SEHNR and CDR2 FQNEAQ (reference sequence).

CDR3 bases: TGCGCCAGCAGCCAAATTACAGGGGGCTCGGGGAAACTGTTTTTT. This translates into CASSQITGGSGKLFF. The chain carries TRBV4-1 and TRBJ1-4; 9 bases agree with TRBD1. Germline CDR1 and CDR2: MGHRA and YSYEKL. J gave up 11 bases and V 2 bases, and 9 bases lay outside the gene matches. This CDR3 has 15 amino acids.

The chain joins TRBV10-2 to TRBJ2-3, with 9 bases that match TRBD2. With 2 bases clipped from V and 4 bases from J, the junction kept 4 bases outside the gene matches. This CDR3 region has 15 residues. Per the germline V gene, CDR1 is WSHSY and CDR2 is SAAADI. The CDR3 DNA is TGCGCCAGCAGTGAGAGTAGCGGGGGCGCAGATACGCAGTATTTT. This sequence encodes CASSESSGGADTQYF.

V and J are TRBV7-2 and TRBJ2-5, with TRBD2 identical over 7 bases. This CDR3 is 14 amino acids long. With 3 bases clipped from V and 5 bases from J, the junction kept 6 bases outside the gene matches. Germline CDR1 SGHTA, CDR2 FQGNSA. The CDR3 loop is CASSLQWGGETQYF. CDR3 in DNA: TGTGCCAGCAGCTTGCAGTGGGGGGGTGAGACCCAGTACTTC. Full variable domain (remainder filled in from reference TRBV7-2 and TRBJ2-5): GAGVSQSPSNKVTEKGKDVELRCDPISGHTALYWYRQSLGQGLEFLIYFQGNSAPDKSGLPSDRFSAERTGGSVSTLTIQRTQQEDSAVYLCASSLQWGGETQYFGPGTRLLVL.

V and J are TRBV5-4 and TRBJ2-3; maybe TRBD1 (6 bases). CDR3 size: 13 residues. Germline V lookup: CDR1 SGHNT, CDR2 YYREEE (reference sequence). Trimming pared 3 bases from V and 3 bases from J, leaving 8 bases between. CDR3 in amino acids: CASSSGATDTQYF. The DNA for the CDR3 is TGTGCCAGCAGCTCAGGGGCGACAGATACGCAGTATTTT.

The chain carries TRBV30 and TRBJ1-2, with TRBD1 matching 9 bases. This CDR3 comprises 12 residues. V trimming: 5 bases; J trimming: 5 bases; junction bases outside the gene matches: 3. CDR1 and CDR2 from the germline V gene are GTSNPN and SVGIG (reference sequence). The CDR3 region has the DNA TGTGCCTGGTGGACAGGGGATTATGGCTACACCTTC. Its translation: CAWWTGDYGYTF.